This TCR beta chain was identified in a study of T-cell memory formation after mild COVID-19. About the study: TCR clusters were largely donor specific.

5'RACE primed at constant segments yielded TCR alpha and TCR beta cDNA libraries bearing sample barcodes and UMIs. MiXCR, run by TCRdb on the 5' RACE reads, gives a single entry per CDR3 protein. Of some 450,000 distinct CDR3 sequences detected, approximately 19% appear once; the ten largest clones hold 20% to 25%. On this clonotype itself: Its antigen is not known.

Study results and caveats: Mainly CM and EM harbored the contracting CD4+ clones; mainly EMRA harbored the CD8+ ones. Clones that got smaller from day 15 to 85 had even CD4/CD8, while clones growing later tipped toward CD4+.

The CDR3 contains 15 residues. Germline V gene lookup returns CDR1 SGHTA and CDR2 FQGNSA. J lost 4 bases, V lost 0 bases, and 4 bases had no gene match. The sequenced sample was PBMCs or a T cell subset sorted from them (not recorded which). The genes are TRBV7-2 and TRBJ1-2, with TRBD1 identical over 8 bases. This sequence originates from a man aged 18 to 29 who had mild COVID-19 (a few samples of this study predate the infection). Cell type and time point are not known. Here the CDR3 DNA reads TGTGCCAGCAGCTTAGCCCCGGGACAGGCCTATGGCTACACCTTC. Residues: CASSLAPGQAYGYTF. Full variable domain (remainder filled in from reference TRBV7-2 and TRBJ1-2): GAGVSQSPSNKVTEKGKDVELRCDPISGHTALYWYRQSLGQGLEFLIYFQGNSAPDKSGLPSDRFSAERTGGSVSTLTIQRTQQEDSAVYLCASSLAPGQAYGYTFGSGTRLTVV.